This entry lists 25 T cell receptor beta chains sequenced from one sample in a study of control samples from healthy donors and cancer patients. Sequencing used immunoSEQ multiplex PCR; TCRdb keeps in-frame clones, though not all of them. The sample records roughly 150,000 clones, 85% to 95% being singletons. Material: blood. These receptor sequences come from a man between 50 and 59 years old in good health.

The chain couples TRBV19 to TRBJ2-5; possibly TRBD2 for D (6 bases). The CDR3 has 18 amino acids. V shed 3 bases and J shed 0 bases, with 20 bases lying between them. CDR1 and CDR2 (germline): LNHDA, SQIVND (reference sequence). CDR3 bases: TGTGCCAGTAGTATTGCGGGATGGGAAGGGAAGGACCAAGAGACCCAGTACTTC. Encoded protein: CASSIAGWEGKDQETQYF.

The V and J genes are TRBV2 and TRBJ1-5; a weak D match, TRBD1 (6 bases). The ends were cut back, 3 bases at V and 2 bases at J, with 8 bases in the middle. Germline V gene sequence: CDR1 SNHLY, CDR2 FYNNEI. This CDR3 comprises 14 residues. CDR3 bases: TGTGCCAGCAGTGATCCAGGGGGCAATCAGCCCCAGCATTTT. This codes for CASSDPGGNQPQHF.

This chain uses TRBV6-5 with TRBJ2-7; 7 nucleotides match TRBD2. This CDR3 contains 16 residues. With 2 bases clipped from V and 0 bases from J, the junction kept 7 bases outside the gene matches. Germline V gene sequence: CDR1 MNHEY, CDR2 SVGAGI. The CDR3 is CASSYQTSEISYEQYF. The CDR3 DNA sequence: TGTGCCAGCAGTTACCAAACTAGCGAGATCTCCTACGAGCAGTACTTC.

This chain links TRBV6-5 with TRBJ1-2; D is possibly TRBD1 (5 bases). Germline-derived CDR1 and CDR2 are MNHEY and SVGAGI. The germline V and J ends were trimmed by 7 bases and 2 bases, with 11 bases remaining between them. CDR3 length: 13 residues. Here the CDR3 reads CASKDRSNYGYTF. The CDR3 DNA sequence: TGTGCCAGCAAAGACAGATCAAACTATGGCTACACCTTC.

The chain combines TRBV5-6 with TRBJ2-3; no definite D call. Per germline, CDR1 SGHDT and CDR2 YYEEEE. The CDR3 has 13 residues. V was shortened by 4 bases and J by 2 bases, with 8 bases between the two germline ends. The DNA for the CDR3 is TGTGCCAGCAGCGGAGACAACACAGATACGCAGTATTTT. Protein: CASSGDNTDTQYF.

The rearrangement joins TRBV5-1 to TRBJ1-6, with TRBD1 matching 10 bases. V shed 5 bases, J shed 7 bases, and the junction held 9 bases outside the gene matches. This CDR3 has 16 residues. CDR1 and CDR2 (germline): SGHRS, YFSETQ. The CDR3 DNA follows: TGCGCCAGCAGGGACGGGACAGGGGCTAACAATTCACCCCTCCACTTT. This sequence encodes CASRDGTGANNSPLHF. The full variable domain, completed using reference TRBV5-1 and TRBJ1-6, is KAGVTQTPRYLIKTRGQQVTLSCSPISGHRSVSWYQQTPGQGLQFLFEYFSETQRNKGNFPGRFSGRQFSNSRSEMNVSTLELGDSALYLCASRDGTGANNSPLHFGNGTRLTVT.

The V and J genes are TRBV28 and TRBJ2-2, with 8 bases fitting TRBD1. J was trimmed by 6 bases and V by 5 bases; bases with no gene match: 11. This CDR3 has 16 residues. Germline V gives CDR1 MDHEN, CDR2 SYDVKM. The CDR3 sequence: CASSPLGTGKAGELFF. CDR3 bases: TGTGCCAGCAGTCCGCTAGGGACAGGAAAGGCCGGGGAGCTGTTTTTT.

This chain joins TRBV5-4 and TRBJ2-3; D possibly corresponds to TRBD2 (6 bases). V was cut by 3 bases and J by 1 base, with 21 bases left in between. The CDR3 is made up of 18 amino acids. Germline-derived CDR1 and CDR2 are SGHNT and YYREEE (reference sequence). The CDR3 reads CASSSNIRSGGGTDTQYF. The CDR3 DNA reads TGTGCCAGCAGCTCCAATATACGTAGCGGAGGGGGCACAGATACGCAGTATTTT.

The rearrangement uses TRBV4-2 and TRBJ2-3, with D perhaps matching TRBD2 (6 bases). Germline CDR1 is LGHNA and CDR2 is YNFKEQ. The ends were cut back, 3 bases at V and 3 bases at J, with 10 bases in the middle. This CDR3 contains 14 residues. The CDR3 DNA is TGTGCCAGCAGCCAGCGACTAGAGACAGATACGCAGTATTTT. This codes for CASSQRLETDTQYF.

This clone was recorded once. The rearrangement joins TRBV6-1 to TRBJ1-5; 7 nucleotides agree with TRBD1. Per the germline V gene, CDR1 is MNHNS and CDR2 is SASEGT. The CDR3 contains 14 residues. The V and J ends lost 3 bases and 4 bases, in that order; junction bases with no gene match: 3. The CDR3 loop is CASSDLQGNQPQHF. The CDR3, as DNA: TGTGCCAGCAGTGACCTACAGGGGAATCAGCCCCAGCATTTT.

The chain uses TRBV3-1 (or the pseudogene TRBV3-2) and TRBJ2-1; D remains unclear. The CDR3 extends over 13 amino acids. Germline CDR1 and CDR2: LGHDT and YNNKEL (reference sequence). Trimming removed 3 bases from V and 9 bases from J, with 12 bases in between. DNA of the CDR3: TGTGCCAGCAGCCAGCAGGTATCCAGTGAGCAGTTCTTC. The encoded protein is CASSQQVSSEQFF.

This clone was detected once. The chain joins TRBV5-1 to TRBJ1-1, with D maybe TRBD1 (5 bases). The CDR3 length is 15 residues. V lost 7 bases, J lost 0 bases, and 16 bases lay in between. Germline-derived CDR1 and CDR2 are SGHRS and YFSETQ. CDR3 sequence reads: CASSAGESMNTEAFF. The CDR3 DNA reads TGCGCCAGCTCTGCGGGGGAGAGTATGAACACTGAAGCTTTCTTT. Together with reference TRBV5-1 and TRBJ1-1, the CDR3 gives the full variable domain: KAGVTQTPRYLIKTRGQQVTLSCSPISGHRSVSWYQQTPGQGLQFLFEYFSETQRNKGNFPGRFSGRQFSNSRSEMNVSTLELGDSALYLCASSAGESMNTEAFFGQGTRLTVV.

The chain couples TRBV7-2 to TRBJ2-6, with 9 bases aligning to TRBD2. Trimming took 1 base from V and 0 from J; bases not matched to a gene: 4. The germline CDR1 and CDR2 sequences are SGHTA and FQGNSA. This CDR3 contains 18 residues. The CDR3 DNA sequence: TGTGCCAGCAGCTTAGGGACTAGCGCGTTCTCTGGGGCCAACGTCCTGACTTTC. It is translated as CASSLGTSAFSGANVLTF.

This clone was recorded only once. The chain employs TRBV7-9 and TRBJ2-5; the match to TRBD2 covers 7 bases. The CDR3 is 16 amino acids. Germline-derived CDR1 and CDR2 are SEHNR and FQNEAQ (reference sequence). V gave up 5 bases and J gave up 1 base; unmatched junction bases: 10. The CDR3 region has the DNA TGTGCCAGCAGCCCTAGCGGCGATAGACCCCAAGAGACCCAGTACTTC. Translated, it gives CASSPSGDRPQETQYF.

The chain links TRBV19 to TRBJ2-2; 14 bases match TRBD2. Germline V gives CDR1 LNHDA, CDR2 SQIVND (reference sequence). The CDR3 is 18 residues long. The trim removed 5 bases at V and 7 bases at J, leaving 12 bases unmatched. CDR3 amino acids: CASSHIGLAGGHGGELFF. CDR3 nucleotides: TGTGCCAGTAGTCATATCGGACTAGCGGGAGGTCATGGCGGGGAGCTGTTTTTT. The whole variable domain, filled in from reference TRBV19 and TRBJ2-2, reads DGGITQSPKYLFRKEGQNVTLSCEQNLNHDAMYWYRQDPGQGLRLIYYSQIVNDFQKGDIAEGYSVSREKKESFPLTVTSAQKNPTAFYLCASSHIGLAGGHGGELFFGEGSRLTVL.

The J gene is TRBJ1-5, the V gene TRBV5-5; perhaps TRBD1 as D (5 bases). CDR1 is SGHKS and CDR2 is YYEKEE in the germline V gene (reference sequence). The CDR3 sequence is 14 residues long. Trimming removed 2 bases at V and 7 bases at J, with 13 bases between. The CDR3 spells CASSFGGGVQPQHF. In DNA form, the CDR3 reads TGTGCCAGCAGCTTTGGCGGGGGGGTCCAGCCCCAGCATTTT.

This rearrangement joins TRBV19 to TRBJ2-5; D remains unclear. V dropped 1 base and J dropped 7 bases, with 16 bases sitting between them. This CDR3 comprises 15 residues. Germline V gene sequence: CDR1 LNHDA, CDR2 SQIVND (reference sequence). The CDR3 DNA reads TGTGCCAGTAGTATAGGTCCCAGTGACACCGGGACCCAGTACTTC. Translation gives CASSIGPSDTGTQYF. The whole variable domain, filled in from reference TRBV19 and TRBJ2-5, reads DGGITQSPKYLFRKEGQNVTLSCEQNLNHDAMYWYRQDPGQGLRLIYYSQIVNDFQKGDIAEGYSVSREKKESFPLTVTSAQKNPTAFYLCASSIGPSDTGTQYFGPGTRLLVL.

The V and J genes are TRBV15 and TRBJ1-1; the D gene is possibly TRBD1 (6 bases). CDR1 is LNHNV, CDR2 YYDKDF, per germline (reference sequence). This CDR3 is 14 amino acids long. V was clipped by 0 bases and J by 5 bases, with 10 bases between them. The CDR3 region is CATSRERGVTEAFF. DNA for the CDR3: TGTGCCACCAGCAGAGAAAGGGGGGTTACTGAAGCTTTCTTT.

This sequence joins TRBV4-1 and TRBJ1-2, with a weak D call TRBD1 (6 bases). Germline V gives CDR1 MGHRA, CDR2 YSYEKL. Trimming removed 3 bases at V and 6 bases at J, with 11 bases between. The CDR3 covers 13 residues. The CDR3 coding sequence is TGCGCCAGCAGCCATACAGGGTTGAATGGCTACACCTTC. Amino acid sequence: CASSHTGLNGYTF.

The chain carries TRBV5-1 and TRBJ2-1, with D possibly being TRBD2 (5 bases). V dropped 4 bases and J dropped 4 bases, with 21 bases sitting between them. CDR1 SGHRS and CDR2 YFSETQ come from the germline V gene. The CDR3 has 17 residues. The DNA for the CDR3 is TGCGCCAGCAGCGTACAAAGAGGGTCGGCCCTTTACAATGAGCAGTTCTTC. Translation: CASSVQRGSALYNEQFF.

The rearrangement joins TRBV5-4 to TRBJ2-7, with 12 nucleotides matching TRBD1. The CDR3 consists of 15 residues. Germline-derived CDR1 and CDR2 are SGHNT and YYREEE (reference sequence). J was trimmed by 7 bases and V by 4 bases; bases with no gene match: 9. This CDR3 reads CASSLPGQGALEQYF. The CDR3 DNA sequence: TGTGCCAGCAGCCTGCCGGGACAGGGGGCGTTGGAGCAGTACTTC.

The rearrangement joins TRBV11-3 to TRBJ2-1; 7 nucleotides match TRBD1. V was pared by 5 bases and J by 7 bases, with 8 bases of the junction left unmatched. Germline-derived CDR1 and CDR2 are SGHNT and YENEEA. The CDR3 has 14 amino acids. In DNA, the CDR3 is TGTGCCAGCAGCACGAGGGACAGTTCGAATGAGCAGTTCTTC. Translating gives CASSTRDSSNEQFF.

The chain combines TRBV5-1 with TRBJ2-7, with D possibly TRBD2 on 6 matching bases. This CDR3 contains 14 residues. V shed 2 bases and J shed 2 bases, with 11 bases lying between them. CDR1 is SGHRS and CDR2 is YFSETQ in the germline V gene. Here the CDR3 DNA reads TGCGCCAGCAGCTTCAGCGGGTCAACCTACGAGCAGTACTTC. Translating gives CASSFSGSTYEQYF.

The chain carries TRBV7-6 and TRBJ2-1, with 10 bases aligning to TRBD2. The CDR3 contains 16 residues. The germline CDR1 and CDR2 sequences are SGHVS and FNYEAQ. V lost 1 base, J lost 5 bases, and 5 bases stayed unmatched. The chain's CDR3 is CASSLGASGRNNEQFF. CDR3 nucleotides: TGTGCCAGCAGCTTAGGTGCTAGCGGGAGAAACAATGAGCAGTTCTTC.

This clone was seen a single time. J is TRBJ2-3 and V is TRBV25-1; 9 positions agree with TRBD2. Germline values: CDR1 MGHDK, CDR2 SYGVNS. This CDR3 comprises 16 residues. J lost 0 bases, V lost 4 bases, and 5 bases had no gene match. The CDR3 loop reads CASSGQREVSTDTQYF. The CDR3 DNA follows: TGTGCCAGCAGTGGCCAGCGGGAGGTTAGCACAGATACGCAGTATTTT.